This T cell receptor beta chain came from a study of graft-versus-host responses after intestinal transplantation (dated by TCRdb to the early 2020s). At the level of the whole study: The transplants that recipients received were multivisceral, liver-intestinal, or isolated intestinal. Every recipient was given anti-thymocyte globulin induction, then maintenance tacrolimus and steroids for around three years. Graft-versus-host and host-versus-graft alloreactive T cell clones were tracked in the graft, circulation and bone marrow after intestinal transplantation using bulk TCR-beta CDR3 sequencing. Alloreactive clones were identified by sequencing pre-transplant mixed lymphocyte reaction products and comparing them with unstimulated pre-transplant donor and recipient T cells. A cohort of about 26 intestinal transplant recipients, including one retransplant, was enrolled, and a few patients lacking pretransplant specimens were excluded. Donor T cell macrochimerism was defined as a peak of at least 4% donor T cells among recipient peripheral blood mononuclear cells. Samples from a few later patients were sequenced in-house on an Illumina MiSeq with MiXCR processing rather than by the commercial service.

Dithiothreitol, EDTA incubations and collagenase D digestion were used to isolate intraepithelial and lamina propria lymphocytes from graft specimens. Bulk TCR-beta sequencing was performed on serial intestinal graft biopsy specimens collected as late as 600 days after transplant. This clone was seen just once. The antigen it recognizes is unknown. Base qualities are not recorded, but no much larger clone differs from it by a single base. Library preparation was by the immunoSEQ multiplex PCR assay. For most patients, high-throughput TCR-beta CDR3 sequencing of genomic DNA was performed by Adaptive Biotechnologies. The original pipeline was this. TCR sequencing data were retrieved from Adaptive's ImmunoSEQ software for 15 to 20 patients, whereas a few other patients were processed with MiXCR and VDJtools. CDR3 nucleotide sequences shared by donor and recipient were removed because the origin of these sequences could not be assigned. Alloreactive clones required at least 2-fold expansion over unstimulated cells and minimum CFSE-low frequency of 0.002% (template counts) or 0.001% (read counts). Mappable clones were those detected in sequenced pre-transplant spleen, lymph node, or MLR CFSE-low populations of the donor or recipient. Cumulative frequency of alloreactive clones was calculated as a percentage of all sequences weighted by copy number. Here the immuneACCESS table is served through TCRdb, limited to in-frame sequences with V and J called. Missing clones are a known gap in these copies; in checked studies unresolved V genes cover under half, and the rest lacks a known reason. That table is the source of V, J and clone size, and D and trimming were worked out from the DNA. In all, the sample holds about 3,300 clones, and roughly 72% of those were seen once. Around 10% of the sample comes from the top ten.

Overall results and qualifications from the work: High GvH to HvG T cell clonal ratios were observed in the allografts of patients with donor T cell macrochimerism. GvH clones were found in recipient bone marrow, and some of the GvH clones appeared earlier in ileal mucosa or blood, which is consistent with an intestinal mucosal origin. The conclusions were limited by the relatively low number and heterogeneity of the intestinal transplant patients. Early after transplant, peak levels of circulating GvH clones were found to be associated with declines in HvG clones.

V has 6 bases trimmed and J has 8 bases trimmed; junction bases matching no gene number 9. Including the terminal cysteine and phenylalanine, the CDR3 comprises 15 residues. Of all the DNA, just the CDR3 is kept, 45 bases in frame from base 1. CDR1 SNHLY and CDR2 FYNNEI are derived from the germline V gene. The source was ileum tissue, collected 5 and 7 days after intestinal transplantation. This clonotype originated in a human patient who received an intestinal transplant, so some T cells may come from the graft donor. Recombination linked TRBV2 to TRBJ2-1, with TRBD2 matching 11 junction bases. The CDR3 region: CASRATSGSFHEQFF. The base sequence is TGTGCCAGCAGAGCCACTAGCGGGAGTTTCCATGAGCAGTTCTTC.